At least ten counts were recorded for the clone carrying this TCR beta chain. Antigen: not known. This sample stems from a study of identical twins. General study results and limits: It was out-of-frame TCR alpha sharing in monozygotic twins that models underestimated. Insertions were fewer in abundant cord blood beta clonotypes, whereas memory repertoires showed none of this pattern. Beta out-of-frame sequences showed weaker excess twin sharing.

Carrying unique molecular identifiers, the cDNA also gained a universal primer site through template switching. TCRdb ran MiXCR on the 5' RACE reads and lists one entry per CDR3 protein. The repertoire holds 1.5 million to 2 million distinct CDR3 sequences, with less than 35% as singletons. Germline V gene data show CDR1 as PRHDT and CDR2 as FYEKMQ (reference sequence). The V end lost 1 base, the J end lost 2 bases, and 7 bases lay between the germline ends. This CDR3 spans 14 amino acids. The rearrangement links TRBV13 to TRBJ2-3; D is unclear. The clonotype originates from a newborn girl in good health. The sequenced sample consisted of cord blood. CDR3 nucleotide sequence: TGTGCCAGCAGCTTAGCCTATAACACAGATACGCAGTATTTT. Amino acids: CASSLAYNTDTQYF.